The present T cell receptor (beta chain) was sequenced within a study of shared clonotypes between healthy human individuals. Study outcomes and limitations: The sharing of roughly 5% of naive CD4 clonotypes was seen across several donors.

For this clone: What it binds is not known.

Sequencing used immunoSEQ multiplex PCR; TCRdb keeps in-frame clones, though not all of them. In the table there are more than 1,200,000 clones, just under 99% of which are singletons. CD45RA-negative memory and CD45RA+ naive subsets were split from the CD4+ cells. This TCR derives from a man aged 30-40 years in good health. Sequenced material: naive CD4+ T cells sorted from blood. Subset described: CD45RA+ positively selected.

CDR3 sequence (DNA): TGTGCCAGCAGCGCCCTGGTTGAGCAGTTCTTC. Its protein product is CASSALVEQFF. The chain carries TRBV7-9 and TRBJ2-1; D not resolved. The CDR3 sequence is 11 residues long. V was shortened by 5 bases and J by 9 bases, with 8 bases between the two germline ends. Looked up from germline, CDR1 is SEHNR and CDR2 is FQNEAQ (reference sequence). Using reference TRBV7-9 and TRBJ2-1 for the parts outside the CDR3, the full variable domain is DTGVSQNPRHKITKRGQNVTFRCDPISEHNRLYWYRQTLGQGPEFLTYFQNEAQLEKSRLLSDRFSAERPKGSFSTLEIQRTEQGDSAMYLCASSALVEQFFGPGTRLTVL.